This T cell receptor beta chain came from a study of patients and donors after allogeneic stem cell transplantation. This clonotype was seen ten or more times. TCRdb used MiXCR to reprocess the RT-PCR reads, holding one entry per CDR3 protein. The data show approximately 37,000 distinct CDR3 sequences, over 25% seen once. The CDR3 sequence is 16 residues long. Trimming took 4 bases from V and 2 from J; bases not matched to a gene: 6. CDR1 and CDR2 (germline): SGHNT, YYREEE (reference sequence). This chain uses TRBV5-4 with TRBJ2-2; 9 nucleotides match TRBD2. The sample taken for sequencing was blood, either unsorted or a sorted T cell fraction (not recorded which). This TCR came from a human donor who was either an allogeneic HSCT recipient or a stem cell or donor lymphocyte infusion donor (not recorded which). It is not recorded whose cells these are; they may come from a transplant donor. This CDR3 reads CASSPRLAANTGELFF. DNA of the CDR3: TGTGCCAGCAGCCCCCGACTAGCGGCAAACACCGGGGAGCTGTTTTTT.